The 10 T cell receptor beta chains reported below all come from one sample, sequenced in a study of cytotoxic CD8 clonotypes in ibrutinib-treated CLL. Here immunoSEQ multiplex PCR was the method, and the copy in TCRdb shows in-frame clones only, minus some. The data show approximately 350,000 clones, 67% seen once. This sample comprised PBMCs, obtained after 36 months of ibrutinib treatment. These receptors were obtained from a human donor with chronic lymphocytic leukemia.

The rearrangement joins TRBV7-9 to TRBJ1-2, with 11 positions matching TRBD1. This CDR3 is built from 18 residues. With 4 bases clipped from V and 3 bases from J, the junction kept 13 bases outside the gene matches. Germline V gives CDR1 SEHNR, CDR2 FQNEAQ (reference sequence). CDR3 in DNA: TGTGCCAGCAGCTCGTCCCGGGACAGGGGGTTCCGGTACTATGGCTACACCTTC. Protein: CASSSSRDRGFRYYGYTF. The whole variable domain, remainder taken from reference TRBV7-9 and TRBJ1-2, is DTGVSQNPRHKITKRGQNVTFRCDPISEHNRLYWYRQTLGQGPEFLTYFQNEAQLEKSRLLSDRFSAERPKGSFSTLEIQRTEQGDSAMYLCASSSSRDRGFRYYGYTFGSGTRLTVV.

The chain joins TRBV9 to TRBJ2-2, with TRBD2 matching over 12 bases. The CDR3 length is 16 residues. J gave up 4 bases and V 4 bases, and 5 bases lay outside the gene matches. Germline lookup yields CDR1 SGDLS and CDR2 YYNGEE. CDR3 residues: CASSYPGLAGTGELFF. CDR3 nucleotides: TGTGCCAGCAGCTATCCGGGACTAGCGGGCACCGGGGAGCTGTTTTTT.

In its sample, this clone was seen a few times. The sample carries other DNA sequences with the same CDR3. CDR3 in DNA: TGTGCCAGCAGTTACGGGGGCAATGAGCAGTTCTTC. It encodes CASSYGGNEQFF. This chain joins TRBV6-5 and TRBJ2-1; D tentatively reads TRBD1 or TRBD2 (5 bases each). This CDR3 is built from 12 residues. The V and J ends lost 2 bases and 6 bases respectively, with 5 bases between them. The germline V gene has CDR1 MNHEY and CDR2 SVGAGI.

The V call is TRBV11-2, the J call TRBJ2-7; TRBD2 aligns across 12 bases. Trimming took 2 bases from V and 4 from J; bases not matched to a gene: 3. Germline CDR1 and CDR2: SGHAT and FQNNGV. CDR3 length: 15 amino acids. The CDR3 DNA reads as TGTGCCAGCAGCTTACGGACTAGCGGGGATTACGAGCAGTACTTC. As protein: CASSLRTSGDYEQYF.

The rearrangement uses TRBV6-1 and TRBJ2-7; D is possibly TRBD1 or TRBD2 (5 bases each). Germline-derived CDR1 and CDR2 are MNHNS and SASEGT. CDR3 length equals 16 residues. V was pared by 4 bases and J by 2 bases, with 18 bases between. The CDR3 DNA reads as TGTGCCAGCAGTGGGCTTAACCGGGACGGAACCTACGAGCAGTACTTC. Amino acid sequence: CASSGLNRDGTYEQYF.

This clone was seen only once. The V and J genes are TRBV7-2 and TRBJ1-2; 8 bases are a match to TRBD1. The trim removed 4 bases at V and 7 bases at J, leaving 11 bases unmatched. Germline CDR1 SGHTA, CDR2 FQGNSA. CDR3 size: 15 residues. The DNA for the CDR3 is TGTGCCAGCAGCTCGGACAGGGCACGACTTGGTGGCTACACCTTC. It specifies CASSSDRARLGGYTF.

The J gene is TRBJ2-1, the V gene TRBV5-1, with 10 bases that match TRBD1. The CDR3 covers 16 residues. V lost 4 bases and J lost 8; bases outside the gene matches: 12. Germline values: CDR1 SGHRS, CDR2 YFSETQ. In nucleotides, the CDR3 is TGCGCCAGCAGCAGATGGACAGGGGGAACTACATATGAGCAGTTCTTC. Amino acids: CASSRWTGGTTYEQFF. Filled out from reference TRBV5-1 and TRBJ2-1, the complete variable domain reads KAGVTQTPRYLIKTRGQQVTLSCSPISGHRSVSWYQQTPGQGLQFLFEYFSETQRNKGNFPGRFSGRQFSNSRSEMNVSTLELGDSALYLCASSRWTGGTTYEQFFGPGTRLTVL.

The rearrangement uses TRBV5-1 and TRBJ2-3; TRBD1 matches at 7 bases. The CDR3 extends over 15 amino acids. Germline V gives CDR1 SGHRS, CDR2 YFSETQ. J was trimmed by 1 base and V by 0 bases; bases with no gene match: 2. CDR3 sequence: CASSLDRGCTDTQYF. CDR3 DNA sequence: TGCGCCAGCAGCTTGGACAGGGGCTGCACAGATACGCAGTATTTT.

This chain links TRBV18 with TRBJ2-1; TRBD2 aligns across 10 bases. Trimming at V came to 1 base and at J to 5 bases, leaving 5 bases not matched to a gene. CDR3 length: 16 amino acids. Germline CDR1 is KGHSH and CDR2 is LQKENI. In DNA form, the CDR3 reads TGTGCCAGCTCACCACTAGCGGGGGGCCTCAACAATGAGCAGTTCTTC. This sequence encodes CASSPLAGGLNNEQFF.

This clone appeared a single time. The gene calls are TRBV11-3 and TRBJ2-7; 8 bases agree with TRBD2. There are 13 residues in the CDR3. Germline lookup yields CDR1 SGHNT and CDR2 YENEEA. Losses at the gene ends were 3 bases for V and 7 bases for J; bases not matched to a gene: 5. The CDR3 is CASSLAGGEEQYF. CDR3 nucleotide sequence: TGTGCCAGCAGCTTGGCGGGGGGAGAGGAGCAGTACTTC. Combining the CDR3 with reference TRBV11-3 and TRBJ2-7 gives the whole variable domain EAGVVQSPRYKIIEKKQPVAFWCNPISGHNTLYWYLQNLGQGPELLIRYENEEAVDDSQLPKDRFSAERLKGVDSTLKIQPAELGDSAVYLCASSLAGGEEQYFGPGTRLTVT.